A selection of T cell receptor beta chains follows, all from one sample in a study of identical twins. Each CDR3 protein is one row after TCRdb ran MiXCR on the 5' RACE reads. The sample lists a few hundred thousand distinct CDR3 sequences; approximately 9.6% were seen once. This sample also belongs to another study, concerning yellow fever vaccine responses in identical twins.

The sample comprised PBMCs. These receptors came from a woman aged 18-30 years in good health. Both conserved end residues are part of each CDR3. D genes are given only for firm matches. Clone sizes are given selectively: once, few, many, or a class where the clone is expanded.

D gene,CDR3 length,clone size,V gene,J gene,CDR3 DNA,CDR3 protein
NA,16,NA,TRBV18,TRBJ2-7,TGTGCCAGCTCACCACCCGGACAGAAGGGGGCCTACGAGCAGTACTTC,CASSPPGQKGAYEQYF
TRBD1,15,many,TRBV11-2,TRBJ2-1,TGTGCCAGCAGCACTCGGGACAGGGGACCCAATGAGCAGTTCTTC,CASSTRDRGPNEQFF
TRBD1,17,many,TRBV28,TRBJ2-7,TGTGCCAGCAGCTCACCGGGACAGGGGGTCTTCGCCTACGAGCAGTACTTC,CASSSPGQGVFAYEQYF
NA,13,few,TRBV5-1,TRBJ2-7,TGCGCCAGCAGCTGGACGGGGTCGGGCGAGCAGTACTTC,CASSWTGSGEQYF
NA,11,many,TRBV20-1,TRBJ2-3,TGCAGTGCTAGGGTCCCAGATACGCAGTATTTT,CSARVPDTQYF
NA,18,NA,TRBV21-1,TRBJ2-2,TGTGCCAGCAGCATGAAGGCGGTGCGGGGCCAAGAGGCCGGGGAGCTGTTTTTT,CASSMKAVRGQEAGELFF
NA,15,NA,TRBV5-1,TRBJ2-2,TGCGCCAGCAGGAGAGGACAGACGAACACCGGGGAGCTGTTTTTT,CASRRGQTNTGELFF
TRBD2,16,few,TRBV7-3,TRBJ2-1,TGTGCCAGCAGCCCTCAGCGGGGGCACTCCTACAATGAGCAGTTCTTC,CASSPQRGHSYNEQFF
NA,16,NA,TRBV5-1,TRBJ2-2,TGCGCCAGCAGCTCCGGGGTCCTAGCGAACACCGGGGAGCTGTTTTTT,CASSSGVLANTGELFF
TRBD2,14,few,TRBV7-9,TRBJ2-1,TGTGCCAGCAGTCCCCCGGGGGGGGGTTATGAGCAGTTCTTC,CASSPPGGGYEQFF
TRBD1,15,NA,TRBV20-1,TRBJ2-5,TGCAGTGCTAGAGATAGCAGGGGGCGCAGGGAGACCCAGTACTTC,CSARDSRGRRETQYF
NA,15,many,TRBV12-3/TRBV12-4,TRBJ1-2,TGTGCCAGCAGTTTAAACGTTTTGGGGGTCTATGGCTACACCTTC,CASSLNVLGVYGYTF
TRBD2,14,few,TRBV23-1,TRBJ2-1,TGCGCCAGCCCCGGGACTAGCGGGGGAAAGGAGCAGTTCTTC,CASPGTSGGKEQFF